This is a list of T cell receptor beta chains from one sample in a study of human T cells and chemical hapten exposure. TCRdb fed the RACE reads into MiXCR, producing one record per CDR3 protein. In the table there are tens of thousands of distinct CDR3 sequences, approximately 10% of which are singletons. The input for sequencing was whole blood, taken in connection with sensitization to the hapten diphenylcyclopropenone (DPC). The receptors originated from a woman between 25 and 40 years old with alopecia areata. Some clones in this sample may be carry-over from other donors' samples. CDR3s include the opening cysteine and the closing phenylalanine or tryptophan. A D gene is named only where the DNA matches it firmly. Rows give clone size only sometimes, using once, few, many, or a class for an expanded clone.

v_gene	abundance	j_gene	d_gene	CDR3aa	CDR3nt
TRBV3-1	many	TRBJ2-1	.	CASGGQHYNEQFF	TGTGCCTCCGGAGGGCAGCACTACAATGAGCAGTTCTTC
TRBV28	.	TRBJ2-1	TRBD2	CASMAGGSVAYNEQFF	TGTGCCAGCATGGCGGGCGGGAGCGTCGCCTACAATGAGCAGTTCTTC
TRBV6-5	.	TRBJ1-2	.	CASSYFTGGGYTF	TGTGCCAGCAGTTACTTTACAGGAGGCGGCTACACCTTC
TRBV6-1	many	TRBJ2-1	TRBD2	CATQPAGVNGGNEQFF	TGTGCCACCCAACCGGCGGGGGTTAATGGGGGCAATGAGCAGTTCTTC
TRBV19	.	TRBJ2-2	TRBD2	CASSAAPTSANTGELFF	TGTGCCAGTAGTGCCGCCCCCACTAGCGCGAACACCGGGGAGCTGTTTTTT
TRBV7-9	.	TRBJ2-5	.	CASSPRDFQETQYF	TGTGCCAGCAGCCCTCGGGACTTCCAAGAGACCCAGTACTTC
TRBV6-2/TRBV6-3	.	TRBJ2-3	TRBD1	CASSRQGGGQYF	TGTGCCAGCAGCAGACAGGGCGGTGGGCAGTATTTT
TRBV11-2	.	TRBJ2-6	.	CASSPSYSGANVLTF	TGTGCCAGCAGCCCCAGCTACTCTGGGGCCAACGTCCTGACTTTC
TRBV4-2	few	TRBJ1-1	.	CASSHHGKFFSSNTEAFF	TGTGCCAGCAGCCATCACGGTAAATTCTTTTCCTCGAACACTGAAGCTTTCTTT
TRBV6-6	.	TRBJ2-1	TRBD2	CASSYSWGLGTSNEQFF	TGTGCCAGCAGTTACTCGTGGGGACTAGGGACCTCCAATGAGCAGTTCTTC
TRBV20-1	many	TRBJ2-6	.	CSARDLAADSGANVLTF	TGCAGTGCTAGAGATTTGGCTGCCGACTCTGGGGCCAACGTCCTGACTTTC
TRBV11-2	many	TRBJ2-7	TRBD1	CASSPGQGYEQYF	TGTGCCAGCAGCCCCGGACAGGGTTACGAGCAGTACTTC
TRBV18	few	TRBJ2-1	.	CASSPLGLADEQFF	TGTGCCAGCTCACCACTTGGTCTAGCTGATGAGCAGTTCTTC
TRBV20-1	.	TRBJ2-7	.	CSVESDSYEQYF	TGCAGTGTGGAGAGTGACTCCTACGAGCAGTACTTC
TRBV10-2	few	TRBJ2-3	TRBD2	CASSLTSGGGDTQYF	TGCGCCAGCAGCTTAACTAGCGGGGGTGGAGATACGCAGTATTTT
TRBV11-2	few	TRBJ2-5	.	CASAGSAETQYF	TGTGCCAGCGCGGGATCGGCAGAGACCCAGTACTTC
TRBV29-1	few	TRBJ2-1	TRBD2	CSGRLAVNEQFF	TGCAGCGGTCGACTAGCGGTTAATGAGCAGTTCTTC
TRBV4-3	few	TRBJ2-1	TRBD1	CASSQEGTGGYDEQFF	TGCGCCAGCAGCCAAGAAGGAACAGGGGGGTACGATGAGCAGTTCTTC
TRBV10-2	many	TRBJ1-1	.	CASWRADMNTEAFF	TGCGCCAGCTGGAGGGCAGATATGAACACTGAAGCTTTCTTT
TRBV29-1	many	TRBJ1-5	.	CSVGSSNQPQHF	TGCAGCGTTGGCAGCAGCAATCAGCCCCAGCATTTT
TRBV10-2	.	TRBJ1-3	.	CASSLSQGSSGNTIYF	TGCGCCAGCAGTCTCTCGCAGGGGAGCTCTGGAAACACCATATATTTT
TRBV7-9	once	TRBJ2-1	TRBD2	CASSSGAGAYNEQFF	TGTGCCAGCAGCTCCGGAGCGGGGGCCTACAATGAGCAGTTCTTC
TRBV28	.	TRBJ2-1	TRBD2	CASRSLASGYNEQFF	TGTGCCAGCAGGTCTTTGGCTAGCGGGTACAATGAGCAGTTCTTC
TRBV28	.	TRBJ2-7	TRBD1	CASSRDPTGSYEQYF	TGTGCCAGCAGTCGGGATCCGACAGGGAGCTACGAGCAGTACTTC
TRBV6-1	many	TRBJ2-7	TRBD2	CASFTSGISYEQYF	TGTGCCAGCTTCACTAGCGGTATTTCCTACGAGCAGTACTTC
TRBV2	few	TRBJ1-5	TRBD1	CASRRRGNQPQHF	TGTGCCAGCAGGCGCAGGGGGAATCAGCCCCAGCATTTT
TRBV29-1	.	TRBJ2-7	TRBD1	CSAGQGSSYEQYF	TGCAGCGCCGGACAGGGATCGTCCTACGAGCAGTACTTC
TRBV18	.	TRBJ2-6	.	CASSPPGPGANVLTF	TGTGCCAGCTCACCACCAGGCCCTGGGGCCAACGTCCTGACTTTC
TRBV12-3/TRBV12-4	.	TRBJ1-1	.	CASRGGTENTEAFF	TGTGCCAGCAGGGGGGGGACGGAGAACACTGAAGCTTTCTTT
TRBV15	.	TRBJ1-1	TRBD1	CATSRSPEGAQGTEAFF	TGTGCCACCAGCAGGTCCCCAGAGGGGGCGCAGGGCACTGAAGCTTTCTTT
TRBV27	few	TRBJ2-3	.	CASSLSGRPTDTQYF	TGTGCCAGCAGTTTGTCTGGTAGACCCACAGATACGCAGTATTTT
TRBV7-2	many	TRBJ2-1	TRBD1	CASSSTGTGGHEQFF	TGTGCCAGCAGCTCAACCGGGACAGGGGGCCATGAGCAGTTCTTC
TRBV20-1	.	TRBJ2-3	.	CSAREKRNTDTQYF	TGCAGTGCTAGAGAGAAGAGAAACACAGATACGCAGTATTTT
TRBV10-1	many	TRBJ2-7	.	CASSKNRLPYEQYF	TGCGCCAGCAGTAAAAATCGACTCCCCTACGAGCAGTACTTC
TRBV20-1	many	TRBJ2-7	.	CSASADIAEQYF	TGCAGTGCTAGTGCCGACATTGCCGAGCAGTACTTC
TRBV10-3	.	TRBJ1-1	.	CAISSQGEYTEAFF	TGTGCCATCAGCTCACAGGGAGAGTACACTGAAGCTTTCTTT
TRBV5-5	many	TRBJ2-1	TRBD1	CASSFIRDRSRGQFF	TGTGCCAGCAGCTTTATACGGGACAGGTCTAGGGGGCAGTTCTTC
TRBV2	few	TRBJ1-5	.	CASRKEGEAQHF	TGTGCCAGCAGAAAAGAGGGTGAGGCCCAGCATTTT
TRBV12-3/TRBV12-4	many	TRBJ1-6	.	CASSLSGPTSRNSPLHF	TGTGCCAGCAGCCTTAGCGGCCCGACAAGTCGCAATTCACCCCTCCACTTT
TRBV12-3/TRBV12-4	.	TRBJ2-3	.	CASSQQGYTDTQYF	TGTGCCAGCAGCCAACAGGGTTACACAGATACGCAGTATTTT
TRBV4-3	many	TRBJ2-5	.	CASSQASQRDSGTQYF	TGCGCCAGCAGCCAAGCGAGCCAGCGAGACAGCGGGACCCAGTACTTC
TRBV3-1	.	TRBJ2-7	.	CASGPLHEQYF	TGTGCCAGCGGACCCCTCCACGAGCAGTACTTC
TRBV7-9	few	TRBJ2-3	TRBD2	CASSLVRGGGGGTDTQYF	TGTGCCAGCAGCTTAGTTCGTGGCGGCGGGGGTGGCACAGATACGCAGTATTTT
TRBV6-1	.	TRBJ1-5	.	CATWTYSNQPQHF	TGTGCCACCTGGACCTATAGCAATCAGCCCCAGCATTTT
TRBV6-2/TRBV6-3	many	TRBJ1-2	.	CASSYSGYPAGAEGYTF	TGTGCCAGCAGTTACTCTGGTTATCCGGCAGGGGCTGAAGGCTACACCTTC
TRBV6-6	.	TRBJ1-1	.	CASSSDRNTNEAFF	TGTGCCAGCAGCTCCGACAGGAACACTAATGAAGCTTTCTTT
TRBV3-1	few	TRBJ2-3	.	CASSQERADTQYF	TGTGCCAGCAGCCAAGAGAGGGCAGATACGCAGTATTTT
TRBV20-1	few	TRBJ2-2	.	CSARDPQSNTGELFF	TGCAGTGCTAGAGACCCACAGAGCAACACCGGGGAGCTGTTTTTT